Below are 6 T cell receptor beta chains sequenced from a single sample in a study of Ad26.COV2.S vaccination and SARS-CoV-2 variants (dated by TCRdb to the early 2020s). In light of the paper, this sample's treatment or condition label describes: 19 received Ad26.COV2.S at low or high dose, single or two shots; 5 received placebo; per-sample allocation not given. Repertoires of vaccine and placebo recipients were sequenced from samples collected on day 63 after the first injection. The library was built by means of the immunoSEQ multiplex PCR assay. TCRdb obtained this table from immuneACCESS and retained in-frame rearrangements with V and J assigned. These tables miss some clones; where compared with another copy, unresolved V genes account for less than half of the shortfall, and the remainder is unexplained. Present in this sample are hundreds of thousands of clones, more than 70% of which were seen just once. The leading ten clones occupy approximately 1.5% of the sample.

The sample here was peripheral blood, taken in a trial of Ad26.COV2.S vaccine versus placebo. All receptors derive from a person aged 18-60 years who received the Ad26.COV2.S COVID-19 vaccine or a placebo.

This sequence joins TRBV7-2 and TRBJ2-7; 11 positions match TRBD2. CDR3 size: 13 residues. Unmatched junction bases numbered 0, after V lost 6 bases and J lost 2 bases. In germline, CDR1 is SGHTA, CDR2 FQGNSA. This CDR3 is CASRLAGAYEQYF. For the CDR3, the DNA is TGTGCCAGCAGACTAGCGGGAGCCTACGAGCAGTACTTC.

This chain links TRBV19 with TRBJ2-4; D perhaps matches TRBD1 (6 bases). The CDR3 spans 15 residues. V lost 4 bases to trimming and J lost 0 bases, with 10 bases between them. The germline V gene has CDR1 LNHDA and CDR2 SQIVND (reference sequence). CDR3 bases: TGTGCCAGTAGTAACGGACAGCTAGCCAAAAACATTCAGTACTTC. It encodes CASSNGQLAKNIQYF.

The chain carries TRBV29-1 and TRBJ1-1; maybe TRBD1 (5 bases). V lost 8 bases and J 4 bases, leaving 17 bases between the germline ends. Germline V lookup: CDR1 SQVTM, CDR2 ANQGSEA. The CDR3 is 13 residues long. CDR3 sequence reads: CSCWGGGVTEAFF. The CDR3 region has the DNA TGCAGCTGCTGGGGGGGAGGGGTCACTGAAGCTTTCTTT.

The chain carries TRBV4-1 and TRBJ2-3, with D tentatively TRBD2 (6 bases). CDR1 is MGHRA, CDR2 YSYEKL, per germline. The length of the CDR3 is 16 residues. V was shortened by 2 bases and J by 2 bases, with 14 bases between the two germline ends. CDR3 residues: CASSQTGGAYTDTQYF. The CDR3 DNA sequence: TGCGCCAGCAGCCAAACTGGCGGGGCCTACACAGATACGCAGTATTTT.

The chain uses TRBV30 and TRBJ2-3; the match to TRBD1 covers 10 bases. The V gene end was trimmed by 3 bases and the J gene end by 2 bases; junction bases not matched to a gene: 5. Per the germline V gene, CDR1 is GTSNPN and CDR2 is SVGIG (reference sequence). The CDR3 is made up of 15 amino acids. In DNA form, the CDR3 reads TGTGCCTGGAGCCGACAGGGGGCCCCCACAGATACGCAGTATTTT. It translates to CAWSRQGAPTDTQYF.

In its sample, this clone was seen once. The chain is built from TRBV10-2 and TRBJ1-5, with a weak D call TRBD1 (5 bases). Germline assignment: CDR1 WSHSY and CDR2 SAAADI. There are 14 residues in the CDR3. V gave up 4 bases and J gave up 6 bases, with 13 bases separating them. CDR3 in DNA: TGCGCCAGCAGTGGGGGGTCAACCTTTCAGCCCCAGCATTTT. It translates to CASSGGSTFQPQHF.